Below are 10 T cell receptor beta chains sequenced from a single sample in a study of siplizumab effects on memory and regulatory T cells. Sequencing used immunoSEQ multiplex PCR; TCRdb keeps in-frame clones, though not all of them. In the table there are about 110,000 clones, about 90% of which are singletons. The sample comprised Tregs sorted from blood. Every receptor here comes from a human donor in good health.

The V and J genes are TRBV5-1 and TRBJ2-2, with D uncertain. In germline, CDR1 is SGHRS, CDR2 YFSETQ. The CDR3 spans 15 residues. The V end lost 0 bases, the J end lost 0 bases, and 6 bases lay between the germline ends. The CDR3 sequence: CASSLDGSNTGELFF. DNA of the CDR3: TGCGCCAGCAGCTTGGATGGGTCGAACACCGGGGAGCTGTTTTTT.

This rearrangement joins TRBV27 to TRBJ1-3; D remains ambiguous. The CDR3 has 15 residues. V lost 1 base, J lost 0 bases, and 7 bases lay in between. Germline V gene sequence: CDR1 MNHEY, CDR2 SMNVEV (reference sequence). The CDR3 protein is CASSLFASSGNTIYF. In nucleotides, the CDR3 is TGTGCCAGCAGTTTATTCGCATCCTCTGGAAACACCATATATTTT.

V gene TRBV7-2 combines with J gene TRBJ1-3; maybe TRBD1 (5 bases). The CDR3 has 14 amino acids. Germline CDR1 SGHTA, CDR2 FQGNSA. Trimming removed 5 bases at V and 7 bases at J, with 15 bases between. This CDR3 is CASSLLHGGNTIYF. For the CDR3, the DNA is TGTGCCAGCAGCCTCCTGCACGGGGGTAACACCATATATTTT.

The J gene is TRBJ1-5, the V gene TRBV30, with D unresolved. Trimming shortened V by 2 bases and J by 7 bases, and 12 bases separated the two germline ends. Germline V lookup: CDR1 GTSNPN, CDR2 SVGIG (reference sequence). This CDR3 has 13 residues. CDR3 protein: CAWSTLSGQPQHF. The CDR3 DNA sequence: TGTGCCTGGAGTACGTTGAGCGGACAGCCCCAGCATTTT.

This chain connects TRBV11-2 to TRBJ2-7, with D possibly matching TRBD2 (6 bases). Trimming pared 1 base from V and 0 bases from J, leaving 10 bases between. Germline loops: CDR1 SGHAT, CDR2 FQNNGV. The CDR3 covers 15 residues. This chain's CDR3 is CASSLARGSSYEQYF. DNA of the CDR3: TGTGCCAGCAGCTTAGCTCGGGGGAGCTCCTACGAGCAGTACTTC.

This sequence joins TRBV5-1 and TRBJ1-3; the match to TRBD1 covers 7 bases. V gave up 0 bases and J gave up 0 bases; unmatched junction bases: 6. Germline V gene data show CDR1 as SGHRS and CDR2 as YFSETQ. The CDR3 is made up of 17 amino acids. CDR3 sequence reads: CASSLVSGGFSGNTIYF. In nucleotides, the CDR3 is TGCGCCAGCAGCTTGGTTTCAGGGGGGTTCTCTGGAAACACCATATATTTT.

This clone was seen a single time. This chain connects TRBV27 to TRBJ1-1, with 10 bases matching TRBD1. V dropped 8 bases and J dropped 4; count of bases not matched to a gene: 4. Germline V gives CDR1 MNHEY, CDR2 SMNVEV (reference sequence). The CDR3 extends over 13 amino acids. CDR3 region: CASWGQGSTEAFF. For the CDR3, the DNA is TGTGCCAGCTGGGGACAGGGGTCCACTGAAGCTTTCTTT.

V and J are TRBV18 and TRBJ2-3; 7 bases fit TRBD1. CDR1 is KGHSH and CDR2 is LQKENI in the germline V gene. The V and J ends lost 1 base and 1 base, in that order; junction bases with no gene match: 2. The CDR3 is 15 residues long. The CDR3, as DNA: TGTGCCAGCTCACCACAGCAGGGGGGCACAGATACGCAGTATTTT. This translates into CASSPQQGGTDTQYF.

The chain recombines TRBV11-2 with TRBJ1-4; D might be TRBD1 (5 bases). This CDR3 has 16 residues. CDR1 is SGHAT and CDR2 is FQNNGV in the germline V gene. Deletions cut 5 bases from V and 5 bases from J, with 18 bases between. CDR3 in amino acids: CASSRSRGGVNEKLFF. CDR3 coding DNA: TGTGCCAGCAGCCGCTCCCGGGGGGGGGTGAATGAAAAACTGTTTTTT. Using reference TRBV11-2 and TRBJ1-4 for the parts outside the CDR3, the full variable domain is EAGVAQSPRYKIIEKRQSVAFWCNPISGHATLYWYQQILGQGPKLLIQFQNNGVVDDSQLPKDRFSAERLKGVDSTLKIQPAKLEDSAVYLCASSRSRGGVNEKLFFGSGTQLSVL.

V gene TRBV25-1 combines with J gene TRBJ2-3; D uncertain. The V end lost 7 bases, the J end lost 4 bases, and 6 bases lay between the germline ends. Germline V gene sequence: CDR1 MGHDK, CDR2 SYGVNS. The CDR3 is 11 amino acids. The CDR3 region has the DNA TGTGCCAGCAAGCTCGCAGATACGCAGTATTTT. It specifies CASKLADTQYF.